Each of the 4 T cell receptor beta chains below was sequenced from the same sample in a study of blood T cell repertoires in COVID-19. Some clones are missing from TCRdb's copy, which holds only in-frame ones; the method was immunoSEQ multiplex PCR. The data show some 170,000 clones, with about 88% seen just once and around 1.2% held by the top ten. What was sequenced was PBMCs or T cells enriched from blood (not recorded which). The receptors shown here come from a human donor with acute COVID-19. The donor label of this sample is uncertain.

CDR3 sequence reads: CASSPLYPSGSSYEQYF. Written as DNA, the CDR3 is TGTGCCAGCTCACCACTATATCCTAGCGGAAGCTCCTACGAGCAGTACTTC. This rearrangement joins TRBV18 to TRBJ2-7; 7 bases map to TRBD2. The CDR3 sequence is 17 residues long. V was clipped by 1 base and J by 0 bases; unmatched bases: 9. Germline V gene lookup returns CDR1 KGHSH and CDR2 LQKENI.

The chain has TRBV6-5 and TRBJ1-1; TRBD1 is a possible D gene (5 bases). This CDR3 region has 13 residues. Germline CDR1 is MNHEY and CDR2 is SVGAGI. The V and J ends lost 4 bases and 3 bases respectively, with 9 bases between them. The CDR3 is CASSSGGHTEAFF. CDR3 nucleotide sequence: TGTGCCAGCAGTTCCGGGGGACACACTGAAGCTTTCTTT.

J is TRBJ2-7 and V is TRBV7-2; no reliable D call. Germline V gene data show CDR1 as SGHTA and CDR2 as FQGNSA. This CDR3 has 12 amino acids. V shed 5 bases and J shed 5 bases, with 10 bases lying between them. CDR3 in DNA: TGTGCCAGCAGCCATGACTTCAACGAGCAGTACTTC. Amino acids: CASSHDFNEQYF.

The rearrangement links TRBV7-8 to TRBJ1-1; 10 bases line up with TRBD1. The CDR3 is 17 residues long. Germline V gene lookup returns CDR1 SGHVS and CDR2 FQNEAQ. With 1 base clipped from V and 0 bases from J, the junction kept 5 bases outside the gene matches. The CDR3 nucleotides are TGTGCCAGCAGCTTAGTTTCTGGGACAGGGGTGAACACTGAAGCTTTCTTT. It codes for CASSLVSGTGVNTEAFF.